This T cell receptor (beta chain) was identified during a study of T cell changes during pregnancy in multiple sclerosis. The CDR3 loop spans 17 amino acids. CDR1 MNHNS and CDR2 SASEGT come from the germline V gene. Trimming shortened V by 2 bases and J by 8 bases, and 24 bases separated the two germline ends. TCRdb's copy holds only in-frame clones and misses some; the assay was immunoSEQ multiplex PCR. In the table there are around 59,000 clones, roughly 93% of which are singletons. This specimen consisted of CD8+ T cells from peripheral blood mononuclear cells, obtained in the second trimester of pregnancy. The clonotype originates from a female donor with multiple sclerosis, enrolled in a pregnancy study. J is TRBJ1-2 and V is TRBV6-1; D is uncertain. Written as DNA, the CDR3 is TGTGCCAGCAGTGAAAGGCCCTTGGCAGGAACTTATGGCGGCTACACCTTC. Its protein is CASSERPLAGTYGGYTF.